Shown below are 22 T cell receptor beta chains from a single sample sequenced in a study of shared clonotypes between healthy human individuals. Produced via immunoSEQ multiplex PCR; TCRdb's table is partial and in-frame only. The sample has about 2.4 million clones; 93% are singletons. Sequencing input: naive CD4+ T cells from PBMCs. Subset indicated: CD45RA+ positively selected. The source is a man aged 18 to 30 in good health. Some clones in this sample may be carry-over from other donors' samples.

The rearrangement joins TRBV4-2 to TRBJ2-1; the D is unclear. The V gene's germline CDR1 is LGHNA and CDR2 YNFKEQ. V lost 2 bases, J lost 0 bases, and 8 bases lay in between. The CDR3 consists of 15 residues. This CDR3 is CASSQRPHSYNEQFF. The CDR3 nucleotides are TGTGCCAGCAGCCAACGACCCCACTCCTACAATGAGCAGTTCTTC.

The chain joins TRBV5-1 to TRBJ2-7; 11 bases match TRBD2. The V and J ends lost 3 bases and 6 bases, in that order; junction bases with no gene match: 2. This CDR3 has 13 amino acids. In germline, CDR1 is SGHRS, CDR2 YFSETQ. DNA for the CDR3: TGCGCCAGCAGCTCTCTAGCGGGAGGCGAGCAGTACTTC. It yields the protein CASSSLAGGEQYF.

The gene calls are TRBV28 and TRBJ2-1; 16 positions match TRBD2. Germline lookup yields CDR1 MDHEN and CDR2 SYDVKM. CDR3 length equals 19 residues. J gave up 9 bases and V 2 bases, and 13 bases lay outside the gene matches. The CDR3 here is CASSLEGGGLAGGRGEQFF. CDR3 nucleotide sequence: TGTGCCAGCAGTTTAGAGGGTGGGGGACTAGCGGGAGGGCGAGGTGAGCAGTTCTTC. Using reference TRBV28 and TRBJ2-1 for the parts outside the CDR3, the full variable domain is DVKVTQSSRYLVKRTGEKVFLECVQDMDHENMFWYRQDPGLGLRLIYFSYDVKMKEKGDIPEGYSVSREKKERFSLILESASTNQTSMYLCASSLEGGGLAGGRGEQFFGPGTRLTVL.

The rearrangement uses TRBV9 and TRBJ2-5; D is uncertain. Trimming took off 3 bases at V and 4 bases at J, with 13 bases between the two ends. Germline CDR1 reads SGDLS; CDR2 reads YYNGEE. The CDR3 has 14 residues. The CDR3 DNA reads TGTGCCAGCAGCGCCGCGACCAGGACAGAGACCCAGTACTTC. This codes for CASSAATRTETQYF.

The CDR3 sequence is CASSLSNRPGNEQFF. Here the CDR3 DNA reads TGTGCCAGCAGTTTATCGAACCGACCCGGCAATGAGCAGTTCTTC. The rearrangement uses TRBV27 and TRBJ2-1; D unclear. V was clipped by 0 bases and J by 6 bases, with 12 bases between them. Per germline, CDR1 MNHEY and CDR2 SMNVEV (reference sequence). CDR3 length: 15 amino acids.

The chain joins TRBV27 to TRBJ2-2; D is undetermined. Germline assignment: CDR1 MNHEY and CDR2 SMNVEV (reference sequence). The CDR3 is made up of 12 amino acids. V dropped 8 bases and J dropped 4 bases, with 8 bases sitting between them. The CDR3 DNA is TGTGCCAGCTCCGACACCACCGGGGAGCTGTTTTTT. Amino acids: CASSDTTGELFF.

The rearrangement uses TRBV7-8 and TRBJ2-7; 7 bases are a match to TRBD1. In germline, CDR1 is SGHVS, CDR2 FQNEAQ. CDR3 length: 15 amino acids. Trimming took 2 bases from V and 0 from J; bases not matched to a gene: 4. Here the CDR3 DNA reads TGTGCCAGCAGCTTATTTGGGACAGACTCCTACGAGCAGTACTTC. Translated: CASSLFGTDSYEQYF.

The chain couples TRBV28 to TRBJ1-1, with 11 positions matching TRBD1. The CDR3 covers 17 residues. Germline CDR1 MDHEN, CDR2 SYDVKM. Losses at the gene ends were 3 bases for V and 6 bases for J; bases not matched to a gene: 12. CDR3 DNA sequence: TGTGCCAGCAGTTTCCCTCGGACAGGGGGCGGTGGCGCTGAAGCTTTCTTT. Translation gives CASSFPRTGGGGAEAFF.

The chain is built from TRBV4-1 and TRBJ2-7; perhaps TRBD2 as D (5 bases). The CDR3 consists of 17 residues. Germline loops: CDR1 MGHRA, CDR2 YSYEKL. V lost 0 bases and J 2 bases, leaving 17 bases between the germline ends. Here the CDR3 DNA reads TGCGCCAGCAGCCAAGATCCGCTGCGGGCCCTAACCTACGAGCAGTACTTC. This gives the protein CASSQDPLRALTYEQYF.

On this clone: The same CDR3 arises from other DNA sequences in this sample as well. The chain couples TRBV5-1 to TRBJ1-1; 9 nucleotides align to TRBD1. This CDR3 has 15 residues. Trimming took 0 bases from V and 4 from J; bases not matched to a gene: 4. Germline-derived CDR1 and CDR2 are SGHRS and YFSETQ. For the CDR3, the DNA is TGCGCCAGCAGCTTGGCCCGACAGGGGGGCACTGAAGCTTTCTTT. Residues: CASSLARQGGTEAFF.

This clone was picked up a small number of times. The CDR3 reads CASRGYTSEQYF. CDR3 DNA: TGTGCCAGCAGGGGGTATACCTCCGAGCAGTACTTC. The rearrangement uses TRBV27 and TRBJ2-7; D ambiguous. Germline V gene data show CDR1 as MNHEY and CDR2 as SMNVEV (reference sequence). The CDR3 runs 12 residues. Trimming removed 6 bases at V and 6 bases at J, with 12 bases between.

V usage is TRBV7-2 and J usage is TRBJ1-3; D is uncertain. The CDR3 extends over 12 amino acids. The V and J ends lost 8 bases and 7 bases respectively, with 12 bases between them. The germline CDR1 and CDR2 sequences are SGHTA and FQGNSA. The CDR3: CASRRADNTIYF. The CDR3 DNA reads TGTGCCAGCCGACGGGCCGACAACACCATATATTTT.

The chain employs TRBV2 and TRBJ2-5, with a tentative D call TRBD2 (5 bases). The germline V gene encodes CDR1 SNHLY and CDR2 FYNNEI. The ends were cut back, 3 bases at V and 4 bases at J, with 12 bases in the middle. The CDR3 extends over 14 amino acids. This CDR3 is CASSDEGLRETQYF. The CDR3 nucleotides are TGTGCCAGCAGTGACGAGGGCCTCAGAGAGACCCAGTACTTC.

The genes are TRBV11-2 and TRBJ2-7; D is uncertain. V was cut by 10 bases and J by 2 bases, with 24 bases left in between. The CDR3 runs 16 residues. Germline lookup yields CDR1 SGHAT and CDR2 FQNNGV. The CDR3, as DNA: TGTGCCACTCTACCCGGCTGGGTACCCCCCCCCTACGAGCAGTACTTC. Its translation: CATLPGWVPPPYEQYF.

This clone was observed once. V and J are TRBV18 and TRBJ1-1, with a weak D call TRBD1 (5 bases). CDR1 KGHSH and CDR2 LQKENI come from the germline V gene. This CDR3 is built from 14 residues. V was shortened by 2 bases and J by 4 bases, with 11 bases between the two germline ends. CDR3 nucleotides: TGTGCCAGCTCACCAATCGAGGGGACCACTGAAGCTTTCTTT. Residues: CASSPIEGTTEAFF.

This sequence joins TRBV5-1 and TRBJ2-1; TRBD1 aligns across 8 bases. This CDR3 region has 14 residues. Germline-derived CDR1 and CDR2 are SGHRS and YFSETQ. J gave up 8 bases and V 0 bases, and 4 bases lay outside the gene matches. CDR3 in amino acids: CASSLGDRIDEQFF. The CDR3 DNA reads as TGCGCCAGCAGCTTGGGGGACAGGATCGATGAGCAGTTCTTC.

The chain links TRBV28 to TRBJ2-5, with D possibly matching TRBD2 (6 bases). The CDR3 extends over 14 amino acids. The germline V gene encodes CDR1 MDHEN and CDR2 SYDVKM. V lost 5 bases, J lost 2 bases, and 12 bases lay in between. The CDR3 coding sequence is TGTGCCAGCAGTCGGGTAGCGGTACAAGAGACCCAGTACTTC. Translation gives CASSRVAVQETQYF.

The genes are TRBV10-2 and TRBJ2-3, with D perhaps matching TRBD2 (5 bases). This CDR3 is 13 amino acids long. From germline, CDR1 is WSHSY and CDR2 SAAADI. Trimming took 6 bases from V and 3 from J, leaving 10 bases between them. The DNA of the CDR3 is TGCGCCAGCAGGGACTTCGAAACAGATACGCAGTATTTT. It is translated as CASRDFETDTQYF.

The chain joins TRBV7-2 to TRBJ2-5; tentatively, D is TRBD1 or TRBD2 (5 bases each). This CDR3 contains 13 residues. Germline V gene data show CDR1 as SGHTA and CDR2 as FQGNSA. V was clipped by 4 bases and J by 5 bases, with 11 bases between them. The CDR3 reads CASSWQGGETQYF. For the CDR3, the DNA is TGTGCCAGCAGCTGGCAGGGCGGGGAGACCCAGTACTTC. Full variable domain (remainder filled in from reference TRBV7-2 and TRBJ2-5): GAGVSQSPSNKVTEKGKDVELRCDPISGHTALYWYRQSLGQGLEFLIYFQGNSAPDKSGLPSDRFSAERTGGSVSTLTIQRTQQEDSAVYLCASSWQGGETQYFGPGTRLLVL.

The chain employs TRBV4-1 and TRBJ2-1; maybe TRBD1 (5 bases). Germline V CDR1 and CDR2: MGHRA, YSYEKL. The CDR3 has 17 amino acids. V was clipped by 1 base and J by 6 bases, with 19 bases between them. CDR3 residues: CASSQGVLGARSNEQFF. The CDR3 nucleotides are TGCGCCAGCAGCCAAGGAGTGTTAGGGGCGCGGAGCAATGAGCAGTTCTTC.

V gene TRBV9 combines with J gene TRBJ1-2, with a weak D call TRBD1 (6 bases). Germline lookup yields CDR1 SGDLS and CDR2 YYNGEE. The CDR3 covers 14 residues. Trimming removed 7 bases from V and 2 bases from J, with 15 bases in between. CDR3 protein: CASGGTPENYGYTF. In nucleotides, the CDR3 is TGTGCCAGCGGAGGGACACCCGAGAACTATGGCTACACCTTC.

The rearrangement uses TRBV28 and TRBJ1-2; 8 bases are a match to TRBD1. J lost 4 bases, V lost 1 base, and 5 bases had no gene match. Germline V lookup: CDR1 MDHEN, CDR2 SYDVKM. The CDR3 runs to 15 residues. CDR3 nucleotides: TGTGCCAGCAGTTTATCCAGGGGGCGCGGCTATGGCTACACCTTC. It specifies CASSLSRGRGYGYTF.